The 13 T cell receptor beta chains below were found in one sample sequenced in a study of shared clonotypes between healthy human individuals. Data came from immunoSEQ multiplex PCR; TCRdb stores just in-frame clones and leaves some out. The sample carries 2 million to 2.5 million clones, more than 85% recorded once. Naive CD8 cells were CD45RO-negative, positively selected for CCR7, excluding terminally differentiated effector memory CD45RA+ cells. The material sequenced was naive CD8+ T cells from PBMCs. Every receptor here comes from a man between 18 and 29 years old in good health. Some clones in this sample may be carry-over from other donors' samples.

CDR3 protein: CASSSDPDNEQFF. In DNA, the CDR3 is TGTGCCAGCAGCTCGGACCCTGACAATGAGCAGTTCTTC. The chain is built from TRBV13 and TRBJ2-1; no clear D. Looked up from germline, CDR1 is PRHDT and CDR2 is FYEKMQ (reference sequence). V lost 4 bases to trimming and J lost 5 bases, with 9 bases between them. The CDR3 totals 13 residues.

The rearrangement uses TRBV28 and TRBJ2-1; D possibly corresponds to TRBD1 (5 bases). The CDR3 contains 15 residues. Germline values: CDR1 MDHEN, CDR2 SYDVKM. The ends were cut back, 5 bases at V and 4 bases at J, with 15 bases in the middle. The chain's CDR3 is CASSPLTGLYNEQFF. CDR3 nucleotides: TGTGCCAGCAGTCCCCTTACAGGTCTATACAATGAGCAGTTCTTC.

The CDR3 DNA reads TGCGCCAGCAGCCAAGAAGAACAGGGCCTCTATGGCTACACCTTC. Translation: CASSQEEQGLYGYTF. The chain couples TRBV4-3 to TRBJ1-2, with D tentatively TRBD1 (6 bases). The CDR3 loop spans 15 amino acids. The V end was cut by 0 bases, the J end by 4 bases, with 12 bases between. The germline V gene encodes CDR1 LGHNA and CDR2 YSLEER.

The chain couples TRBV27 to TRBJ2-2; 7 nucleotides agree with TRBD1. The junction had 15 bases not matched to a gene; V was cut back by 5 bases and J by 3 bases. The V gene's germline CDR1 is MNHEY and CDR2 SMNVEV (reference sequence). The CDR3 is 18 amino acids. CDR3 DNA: TGTGCCAGCAGTCCTCTAACCGGGGACAGAGTTTACACCGGGGAGCTGTTTTTT. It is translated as CASSPLTGDRVYTGELFF.

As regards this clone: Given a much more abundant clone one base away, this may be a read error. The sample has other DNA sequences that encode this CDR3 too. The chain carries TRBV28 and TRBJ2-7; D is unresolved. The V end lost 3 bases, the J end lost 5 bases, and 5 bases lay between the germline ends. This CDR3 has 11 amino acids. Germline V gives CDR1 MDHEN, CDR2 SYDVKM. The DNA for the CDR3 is TGTGCCAGCAGTTTTTCCAACGAGCAGTACTTC. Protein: CASSFSNEQYF.

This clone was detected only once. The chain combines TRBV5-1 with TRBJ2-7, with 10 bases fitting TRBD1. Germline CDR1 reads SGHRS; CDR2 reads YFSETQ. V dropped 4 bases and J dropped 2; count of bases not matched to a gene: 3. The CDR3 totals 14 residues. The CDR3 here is CASSMDRGAYEQYF. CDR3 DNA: TGCGCCAGCAGCATGGACAGGGGGGCCTACGAGCAGTACTTC.

The chain's CDR3 is CASSPSFEGVREQYF. DNA of the CDR3: TGTGCCAGCAGCCCCTCCTTTGAGGGGGTTCGGGAGCAGTACTTC. The chain recombines TRBV27 with TRBJ2-7, with TRBD1 as a possible D gene (6 bases). The CDR3 is 15 residues long. Germline values: CDR1 MNHEY, CDR2 SMNVEV (reference sequence). The V and J ends lost 6 bases and 7 bases respectively, with 22 bases between them.

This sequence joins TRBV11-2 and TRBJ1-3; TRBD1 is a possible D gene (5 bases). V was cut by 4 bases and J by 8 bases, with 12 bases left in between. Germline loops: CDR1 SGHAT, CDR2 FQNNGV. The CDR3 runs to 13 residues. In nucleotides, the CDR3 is TGTGCCAGCAGCTGGGACGGGAAAGACACCATATATTTT. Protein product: CASSWDGKDTIYF.

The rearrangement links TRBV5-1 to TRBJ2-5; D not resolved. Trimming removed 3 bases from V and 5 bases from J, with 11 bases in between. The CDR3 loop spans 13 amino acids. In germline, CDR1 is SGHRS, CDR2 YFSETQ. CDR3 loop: CASSWTWAETQYF. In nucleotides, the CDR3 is TGCGCCAGCAGCTGGACGTGGGCGGAGACCCAGTACTTC.

In DNA, the CDR3 is TGTGCCAGCAGCTTGTTTTCAAGCTCTGGAAACACCATATATTTT. It is translated as CASSLFSSSGNTIYF. The J gene is TRBJ1-3, the V gene TRBV5-5; no firm D call. V shed 1 base and J shed 0 bases, with 8 bases lying between them. The CDR3 length is 15 residues. Germline V gene sequence: CDR1 SGHKS, CDR2 YYEKEE (reference sequence).

The CDR3 coding sequence is TGTGCCAGCAGTTCACCATTGGGGGGCCTGAACACTGAAGCTTTCTTT. Translation: CASSSPLGGLNTEAFF. This chain links TRBV6-6 with TRBJ1-1, with a weak D call TRBD1 (6 bases). Germline CDR1 reads MNHNY; CDR2 reads SVGAGI (reference sequence). The ends were cut back, 4 bases at V and 0 bases at J, with 15 bases in the middle. The CDR3 consists of 16 residues.

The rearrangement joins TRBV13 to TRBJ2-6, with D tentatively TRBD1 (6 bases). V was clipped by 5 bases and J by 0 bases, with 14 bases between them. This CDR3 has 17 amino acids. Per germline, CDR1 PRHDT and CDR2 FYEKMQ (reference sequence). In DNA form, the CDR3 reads TGTGCCAGCAGCACCTGGACAGTCCGCTCTGGGGCCAACGTCCTGACTTTC. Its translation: CASSTWTVRSGANVLTF. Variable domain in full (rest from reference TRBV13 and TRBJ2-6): AAGVIQSPRHLIKEKRETATLKCYPIPRHDTVYWYQQGPGQDPQFLISFYEKMQSDKGSIPDRFSAQQFSDYHSELNMSSLELGDSALYFCASSTWTVRSGANVLTFGAGSRLTVL.

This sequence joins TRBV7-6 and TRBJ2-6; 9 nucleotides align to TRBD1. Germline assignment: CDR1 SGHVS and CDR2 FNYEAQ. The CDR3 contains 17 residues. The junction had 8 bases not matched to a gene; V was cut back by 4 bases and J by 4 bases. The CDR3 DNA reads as TGTGCCAGCAGCTATTCACAGGGGGCCGGAGGGGCCAACGTCCTGACTTTC. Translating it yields CASSYSQGAGGANVLTF.